The following is a T cell receptor (beta chain) sequence with its context. Its target is not known. The CDR3 end shows no conserved phenylalanine or tryptophan, and so a read error is likely. Clinical symptoms, serum thyroxine and TRAb, thyroid ultrasound and orbital computed tomography were used for the diagnoses. Authors of the study amplified TCR beta CDR3 regions from RNA transcripts. The HTBI primer set served for first-round RT-PCR of the TCR CDR3. TCRdb passed the multiplex PCR reads through MiXCR, listing each CDR3 protein once. The table includes about 96,000 distinct CDR3 sequences, under 65% detected once. This entry comes from a study of T cells in Graves' hyperthyroidism and ophthalmopathy. V lost 2 bases and J lost 7, with 6 bases in between. The CDR3 extends over 12 amino acids. Germline assignment: CDR1 MNHNS and CDR2 SASEGT. Points from the study as a whole: From stable hyperthyroidism, ophthalmopathy was separated by a 13 V-J model. Ophthalmopathy prediction by the model preceded onset by a median about 6 months. Among thyroid clonotypes expanded above 0.001, most also appeared in blood.

J is TRBJ1-5 and V is TRBV6-1; D call uncertain. The sequence came from a woman in her 40s with Graves' hyperthyroidism. Material for sequencing was blood. The CDR3: CASSESSQPQHS. CDR3 coding DNA: TGTGCCAGCAGTGAAAGTAGCCAGCCCCAGCATTCT.